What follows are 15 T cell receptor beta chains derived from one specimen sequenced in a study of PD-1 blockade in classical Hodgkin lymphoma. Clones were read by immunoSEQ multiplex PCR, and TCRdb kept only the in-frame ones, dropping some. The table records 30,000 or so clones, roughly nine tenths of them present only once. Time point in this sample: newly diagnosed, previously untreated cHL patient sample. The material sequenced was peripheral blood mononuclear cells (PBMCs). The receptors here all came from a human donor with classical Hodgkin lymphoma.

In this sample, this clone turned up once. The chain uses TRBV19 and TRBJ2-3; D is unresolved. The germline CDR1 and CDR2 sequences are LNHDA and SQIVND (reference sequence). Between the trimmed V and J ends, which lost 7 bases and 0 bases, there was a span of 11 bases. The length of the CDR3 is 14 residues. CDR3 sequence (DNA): TGTGCCAGTAACGGGCCCCCGAGCACAGATACGCAGTATTTT. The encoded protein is CASNGPPSTDTQYF.

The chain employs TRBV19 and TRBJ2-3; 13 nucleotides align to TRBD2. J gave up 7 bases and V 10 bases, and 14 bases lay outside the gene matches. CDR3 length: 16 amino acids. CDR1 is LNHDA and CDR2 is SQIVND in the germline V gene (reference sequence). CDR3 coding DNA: TGTGCCACCGCCTCTCCGGGACTAGCGGGACAACATACGCAGTATTTT. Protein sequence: CATASPGLAGQHTQYF.

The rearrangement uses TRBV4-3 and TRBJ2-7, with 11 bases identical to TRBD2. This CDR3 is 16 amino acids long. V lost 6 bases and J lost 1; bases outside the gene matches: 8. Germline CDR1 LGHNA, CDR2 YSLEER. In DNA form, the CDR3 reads TGCGCCAGCAGTAAAACCGGGACTAGCGGATCCTACGAGCAGTACTTC. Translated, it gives CASSKTGTSGSYEQYF.

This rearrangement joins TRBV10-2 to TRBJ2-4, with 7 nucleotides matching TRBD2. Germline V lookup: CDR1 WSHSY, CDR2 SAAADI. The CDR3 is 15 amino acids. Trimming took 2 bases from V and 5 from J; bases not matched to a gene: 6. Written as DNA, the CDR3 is TGCGCCAGCAGTGAGAGCGGACTAGACCAAAACATTCAGTACTTC. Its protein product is CASSESGLDQNIQYF.

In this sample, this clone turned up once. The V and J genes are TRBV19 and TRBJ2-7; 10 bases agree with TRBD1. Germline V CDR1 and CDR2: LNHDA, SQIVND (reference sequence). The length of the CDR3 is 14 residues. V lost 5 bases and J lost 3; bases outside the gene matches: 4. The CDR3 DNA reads TGTGCCAGTAGTCGGACAGGGGGTATCTACGAGCAGTACTTC. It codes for CASSRTGGIYEQYF.

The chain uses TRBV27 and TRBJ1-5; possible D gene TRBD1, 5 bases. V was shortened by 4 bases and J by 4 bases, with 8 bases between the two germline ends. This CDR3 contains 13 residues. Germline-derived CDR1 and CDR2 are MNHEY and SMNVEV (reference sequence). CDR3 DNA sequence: TGTGCCAGCAGTTCACCAGGGAATCAGCCCCAGCATTTT. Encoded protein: CASSSPGNQPQHF.

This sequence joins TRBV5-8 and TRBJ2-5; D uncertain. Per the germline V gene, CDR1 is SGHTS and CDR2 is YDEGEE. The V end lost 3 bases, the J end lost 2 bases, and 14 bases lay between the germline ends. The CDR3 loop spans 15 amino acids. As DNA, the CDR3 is TGTGCCAGCAGCTCAGGTACAATAAAGCAAGAGACCCAGTACTTC. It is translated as CASSSGTIKQETQYF.

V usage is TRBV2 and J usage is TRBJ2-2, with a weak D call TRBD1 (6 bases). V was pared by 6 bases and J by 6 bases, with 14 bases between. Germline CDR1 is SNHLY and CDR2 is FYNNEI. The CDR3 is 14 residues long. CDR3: CASRGAGLPGELFF. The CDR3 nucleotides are TGTGCCAGCAGGGGGGCAGGGCTGCCCGGGGAGCTGTTTTTT.

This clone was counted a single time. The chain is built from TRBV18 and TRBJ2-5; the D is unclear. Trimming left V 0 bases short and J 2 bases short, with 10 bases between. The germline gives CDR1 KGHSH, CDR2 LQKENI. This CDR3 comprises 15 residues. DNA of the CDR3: TGTGCCAGCTCACCACCGAATGTGCGGCAAGAGACCCAGTACTTC. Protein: CASSPPNVRQETQYF. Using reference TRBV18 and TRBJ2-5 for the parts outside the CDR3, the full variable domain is NAGVMQNPRHLVRRRGQEARLRCSPMKGHSHVYWYRQLPEEGLKFMVYLQKENIIDESGMPKERFSAEFPKEGPSILRIQQVVRGDSAAYFCASSPPNVRQETQYFGPGTRLLVL.

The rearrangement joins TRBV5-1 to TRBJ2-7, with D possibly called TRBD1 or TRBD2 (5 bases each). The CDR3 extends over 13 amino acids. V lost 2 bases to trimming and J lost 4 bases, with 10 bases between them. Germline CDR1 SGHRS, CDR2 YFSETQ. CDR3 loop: CASSLQEEYEQYF. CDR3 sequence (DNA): TGCGCCAGCAGCTTACAGGAGGAGTACGAGCAGTACTTC.

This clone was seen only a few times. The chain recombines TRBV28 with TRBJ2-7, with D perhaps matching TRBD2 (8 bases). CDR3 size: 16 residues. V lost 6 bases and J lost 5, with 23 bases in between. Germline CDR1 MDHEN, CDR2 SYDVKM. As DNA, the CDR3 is TGTGCCAGCAGCCCCCCCCGGACAGGCGGGGGGAACGAGCAGTACTTC. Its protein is CASSPPRTGGGNEQYF.

The CDR3 is CASEGVINTGELFF. CDR3 sequence (DNA): TGTGCCAGCGAGGGGGTCATTAACACCGGGGAGCTGTTTTTT. The chain has TRBV9 and TRBJ2-2; D is perhaps TRBD1 (6 bases). The germline V gene has CDR1 SGDLS and CDR2 YYNGEE. Between the trimmed V and J ends, which lost 7 bases and 2 bases, there was a span of 12 bases. The CDR3 consists of 14 residues. Using reference TRBV9 and TRBJ2-2 for the parts outside the CDR3, the full variable domain is DSGVTQTPKHLITATGQRVTLRCSPRSGDLSVYWYQQSLDQGLQFLIQYYNGEERAKGNILERFSAQQFPDLHSELNLSSLELGDSALYFCASEGVINTGELFFGEGSRLTVL.

CDR3 residues: CASSVTSGSTDTQYF. The CDR3 DNA reads TGTGCCAGCAGCGTTACTAGCGGCAGCACAGATACGCAGTATTTT. The chain links TRBV5-4 to TRBJ2-3, with 8 bases identical to TRBD2. CDR1 and CDR2 (germline): SGHNT, YYREEE (reference sequence). The CDR3 runs 15 residues. The V gene end was trimmed by 4 bases and the J gene end by 0 bases; junction bases not matched to a gene: 4. Full variable domain (remainder filled in from reference TRBV5-4 and TRBJ2-3): ETGVTQSPTHLIKTRGQQVTLRCSSQSGHNTVSWYQQALGQGPQFIFQYYREEENGRGNFPPRFSGLQFPNYSSELNVNALELDDSALYLCASSVTSGSTDTQYFGPGTRLTVL.

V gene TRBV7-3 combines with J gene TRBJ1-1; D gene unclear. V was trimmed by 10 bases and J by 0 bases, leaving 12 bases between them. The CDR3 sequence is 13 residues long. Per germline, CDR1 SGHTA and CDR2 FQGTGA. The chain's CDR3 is CANLQRMNTEAFF. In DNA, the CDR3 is TGTGCCAACTTACAGAGGATGAACACTGAAGCTTTCTTT.

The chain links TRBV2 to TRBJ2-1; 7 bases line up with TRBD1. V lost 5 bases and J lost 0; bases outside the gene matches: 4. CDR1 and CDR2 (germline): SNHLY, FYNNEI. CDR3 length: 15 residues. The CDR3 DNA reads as TGTGCCAGCAGTACAGGGGCTCGCTCCTACAATGAGCAGTTCTTC. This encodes CASSTGARSYNEQFF.